The 17 T cell receptor beta chains below were found in one sample sequenced in a study of shared clonotypes between healthy human individuals. Assay used: immunoSEQ multiplex PCR; TCRdb lists only in-frame clones, some missing. The data hold roughly 2,300,000 clones, with approximately 90% observed a single time. Source material: naive CD4+ T cells from PBMCs. The subset is: CD45RA+ positively selected. The receptors here all came from a man aged 18 to 35 in good health. Some clones in this sample may be carry-over from other donors' samples.

The chain combines TRBV9 with TRBJ2-7; 8 bases fit TRBD2. Per germline, CDR1 SGDLS and CDR2 YYNGEE. The CDR3 totals 17 residues. Trimming removed 2 bases from V and 7 bases from J; junction bases left unmatched: 17. CDR3 bases: TGTGCCAGCAGCGTCGGGGGGGGGACACCCCCCCGGGGAGAGCAGTACTTC. Translating it yields CASSVGGGTPPRGEQYF.

Of note for this clone: This specimen includes other DNA sequences encoding the same CDR3. The V call is TRBV5-1, the J call TRBJ2-5; D uncertain. Germline V gene data show CDR1 as SGHRS and CDR2 as YFSETQ. This CDR3 has 14 residues. V was shortened by 0 bases and J by 4 bases, with 10 bases between the two germline ends. The CDR3 DNA follows: TGCGCCAGCAGCTTGGATGGTTTCCGAGAGACCCAGTACTTC. Residues: CASSLDGFRETQYF. Full variable domain (missing parts from reference TRBV5-1 and TRBJ2-5): KAGVTQTPRYLIKTRGQQVTLSCSPISGHRSVSWYQQTPGQGLQFLFEYFSETQRNKGNFPGRFSGRQFSNSRSEMNVSTLELGDSALYLCASSLDGFRETQYFGPGTRLLVL.

This clone occurred once. The chain recombines TRBV5-1 with TRBJ2-1, with 10 bases lining up with TRBD2. Germline V gene sequence: CDR1 SGHRS, CDR2 YFSETQ. The CDR3 loop spans 16 amino acids. V was clipped by 0 bases and J by 3 bases; unmatched bases: 3. The CDR3 DNA sequence: TGCGCCAGCAGCTTGGGGCCTAGCGGGAGCTACAATGAGCAGTTCTTC. Protein sequence: CASSLGPSGSYNEQFF.

Regarding this clone: This sample also contains other DNA sequences that code for the same CDR3. The chain uses TRBV4-3 and TRBJ2-5; 13 bases map to TRBD2. The V and J ends lost 4 bases and 5 bases, in that order; junction bases with no gene match: 7. Germline lookup yields CDR1 LGHNA and CDR2 YSLEER. CDR3 length equals 16 residues. As DNA, the CDR3 is TGCGCCAGCAGCCTAACTAGCGGGAGGGCCGGGGAGACCCAGTACTTC. This codes for CASSLTSGRAGETQYF.

The chain links TRBV10-2 to TRBJ2-3, with 9 bases fitting TRBD2. With V trimmed by 6 bases and J by 1 base, 23 bases remained unmatched. The germline V gene has CDR1 WSHSY and CDR2 SAAADI. The CDR3 contains 21 residues. The CDR3 here is CASRPKAGSLNLAGRTDTQYF. CDR3 nucleotide sequence: TGCGCCAGCAGACCGAAAGCGGGCTCCCTAAACCTAGCGGGGCGCACAGATACGCAGTATTTT.

The chain employs TRBV7-9 and TRBJ2-1; 11 bases are a match to TRBD2. Losses at the gene ends were 0 bases for V and 4 bases for J; bases not matched to a gene: 5. Germline V gene data show CDR1 as SEHNR and CDR2 as FQNEAQ (reference sequence). The CDR3 covers 17 residues. The CDR3 bases are TGTGCCAGCAGCTTAGCCGTAGCGGGAGGGCGATACAATGAGCAGTTCTTC. This sequence encodes CASSLAVAGGRYNEQFF.

V is TRBV19 and J is TRBJ1-5, with D uncertain. CDR1 and CDR2 (germline): LNHDA, SQIVND (reference sequence). The ends were cut back, 7 bases at V and 6 bases at J, with 22 bases in the middle. This CDR3 comprises 16 residues. The CDR3 protein is CASKRKGGAYGQPQHF. The CDR3 DNA reads TGTGCCAGTAAAAGAAAGGGAGGCGCATATGGTCAGCCCCAGCATTTT.

The chain combines TRBV6-5 with TRBJ2-5; D assignment may be TRBD1 or TRBD2 (5 bases each). V lost 6 bases, J lost 5 bases, and 16 bases lay in between. The CDR3 consists of 14 residues. Per germline, CDR1 MNHEY and CDR2 SVGAGI. The CDR3 sequence: CASSPGPALETQYF. Written as DNA, the CDR3 is TGTGCCAGCAGCCCGGGACCCGCACTCGAGACCCAGTACTTC.

The chain employs TRBV5-1 and TRBJ2-1; D remains unclear. CDR1 and CDR2 (germline): SGHRS, YFSETQ. V was clipped by 4 bases and J by 4 bases, with 18 bases between them. The CDR3 sequence is 16 residues long. The CDR3 loop is CASSLDLELNYNEQFF. The CDR3 DNA follows: TGCGCCAGCAGCCTGGATTTGGAGCTTAATTACAATGAGCAGTTCTTC. Filled out from reference TRBV5-1 and TRBJ2-1, the complete variable domain reads KAGVTQTPRYLIKTRGQQVTLSCSPISGHRSVSWYQQTPGQGLQFLFEYFSETQRNKGNFPGRFSGRQFSNSRSEMNVSTLELGDSALYLCASSLDLELNYNEQFFGPGTRLTVL.

This chain links TRBV28 with TRBJ2-3, with 8 bases fitting TRBD2. CDR1 MDHEN and CDR2 SYDVKM come from the germline V gene. This CDR3 is 16 amino acids long. V trimming: 8 bases; J trimming: 3 bases; junction bases outside the gene matches: 13. Here the CDR3 reads CASAPLGAGGTDTQYF. CDR3 nucleotides: TGTGCCAGCGCACCTTTAGGGGCGGGAGGAACAGATACGCAGTATTTT.

The V call is TRBV30, the J call TRBJ1-1; TRBD1 is a possible D gene (6 bases). Deletions cut 0 bases from V and 6 bases from J, with 14 bases between. The CDR3 consists of 14 residues. CDR1 and CDR2 (germline): GTSNPN, SVGIG (reference sequence). CDR3 sequence: CAWSVDRTSSEAFF. The CDR3 nucleotides are TGTGCCTGGAGTGTAGACAGGACCAGCTCTGAAGCTTTCTTT. The full variable domain, completed using reference TRBV30 and TRBJ1-1, is SQTIHQWPATLVQPVGSPLSLECTVEGTSNPNLYWYRQAAGRGLQLLFYSVGIGQISSEVPQNLSASRPQDRQFILSSKKLLLSDSGFYLCAWSVDRTSSEAFFGQGTRLTVV.

The J gene is TRBJ2-5, the V gene TRBV5-5; the match to TRBD2 covers 8 bases. Germline trimming cut 3 bases from V and 5 bases from J; bases unmatched to any gene: 6. The CDR3 has 14 residues. Germline V gives CDR1 SGHKS, CDR2 YYEKEE (reference sequence). CDR3 region: CASSSTTGGETQYF. The CDR3 DNA is TGTGCCAGCAGCTCCACTACGGGAGGGGAGACCCAGTACTTC.

V usage is TRBV4-3 and J usage is TRBJ2-7, with 8 bases matching TRBD1. V lost 0 bases, J lost 4 bases, and 5 bases stayed unmatched. The CDR3 loop spans 15 amino acids. Germline V CDR1 and CDR2: LGHNA, YSLEER. CDR3 residues: CASSQDLRDRYEQYF. The CDR3 bases are TGCGCCAGCAGCCAAGATTTGAGGGACAGGTACGAGCAGTACTTC.

The chain joins TRBV11-3 to TRBJ1-3; no reliable D call. Trimming cost V 1 base and J 0 bases, with 10 bases left between them. The CDR3 sequence is 16 residues long. The germline V gene encodes CDR1 SGHNT and CDR2 YENEEA. The CDR3 sequence is CASSLVTGHSGNTIYF. In DNA form, the CDR3 reads TGTGCCAGCAGCTTAGTGACCGGCCACTCTGGAAACACCATATATTTT.

This clone has just one count. The chain joins TRBV13 to TRBJ2-4; D unclear. V was shortened by 1 base and J by 0 bases, with 7 bases between the two germline ends. The CDR3 spans 15 residues. Germline V lookup: CDR1 PRHDT, CDR2 FYEKMQ (reference sequence). The CDR3 sequence is CASSLAAIAKNIQYF. CDR3 nucleotide sequence: TGTGCCAGCAGCTTAGCAGCTATAGCCAAAAACATTCAGTACTTC.

V usage is TRBV15 and J usage is TRBJ2-3; D is perhaps TRBD2 (7 bases). Between the trimmed V and J ends, which lost 5 bases and 0 bases, there was a span of 12 bases. Germline V lookup: CDR1 LNHNV, CDR2 YYDKDF (reference sequence). CDR3 size: 15 residues. The CDR3: CATSGGAVSTDTQYF. The CDR3 DNA reads as TGTGCCACCAGCGGGGGGGCGGTCAGCACAGATACGCAGTATTTT.

Concerning this clone: Additional DNA sequences in this sample encode the identical CDR3. The chain links TRBV9 to TRBJ1-1; maybe TRBD1 (5 bases). Trimming removed 0 bases at V and 1 base at J, with 10 bases between. Per germline, CDR1 SGDLS and CDR2 YYNGEE. The CDR3 is 15 residues long. The chain's CDR3 is CASSVGGQPNTEAFF. The CDR3 DNA sequence: TGTGCCAGCAGCGTAGGTGGACAACCGAACACTGAAGCTTTCTTT. Supplemented by reference TRBV9 and TRBJ1-1, the full variable domain reads DSGVTQTPKHLITATGQRVTLRCSPRSGDLSVYWYQQSLDQGLQFLIQYYNGEERAKGNILERFSAQQFPDLHSELNLSSLELGDSALYFCASSVGGQPNTEAFFGQGTRLTVV.